A single sample gave rise to the 28 T cell receptor beta chains below, sequenced in a study of a mutant IDH1 vaccine in newly diagnosed glioma. The table came from immunoSEQ multiplex PCR; TCRdb's copy has only in-frame clones and leaves some out. Among tens of thousands of clones, 81% were seen once, and the ten largest hold 15%. This sample's time point: week 35, safety follow-up. In every dose of vaccine, 300 ug of mutant IDH1 20-mer peptide was given alongside topical imiquimod. These receptors have no identified antigens. The source was PBMCs, collected from a glioma patient whose treatment included an IDH1 peptide vaccine. These receptors came from a young man with glioma.

This rearrangement joins TRBV19 to TRBJ1-2; maybe TRBD1 (5 bases). The V end lost 5 bases, the J end lost 7 bases, and 11 bases lay between the germline ends. This CDR3 region has 12 residues. Germline CDR1 reads LNHDA; CDR2 reads SQIVND (reference sequence). CDR3 loop: CASSLSQGGYTF. CDR3 nucleotide sequence: TGTGCCAGTAGTTTGTCCCAGGGTGGCTACACCTTC.

The rearrangement uses TRBV19 and TRBJ1-2; D perhaps matches TRBD1 (6 bases). Between the trimmed V and J ends, which lost 3 bases and 2 bases, there was a span of 13 bases. The CDR3 is 15 amino acids. Germline values: CDR1 LNHDA, CDR2 SQIVND (reference sequence). The CDR3 region is CASSISPGQNYGYTF. The CDR3 region has the DNA TGTGCCAGTAGTATTTCCCCTGGACAGAACTATGGCTACACCTTC.

The chain couples TRBV10-3 to TRBJ1-2, with 7 bases that match TRBD1. The CDR3 runs 14 residues. Per germline, CDR1 ENHRY and CDR2 SYGVKD. V shed 2 bases, J shed 4 bases, and the junction held 4 bases outside the gene matches. The CDR3 DNA reads TGTGCCATCAGTGAGGTGGGACAGTTCTATGGCTACACCTTC. Residues: CAISEVGQFYGYTF.

The chain has TRBV6-5 and TRBJ2-6; D may be TRBD1 (6 bases). V lost 7 bases and J lost 2, with 12 bases in between. The CDR3 runs to 15 residues. Germline V gene lookup returns CDR1 MNHEY and CDR2 SVGAGI. CDR3 amino acids: CASTNQGPGANVLTF. The CDR3 nucleotides read TGTGCCAGCACTAACCAGGGGCCTGGGGCCAACGTCCTGACTTTC.

The chain employs TRBV6-5 and TRBJ1-2; D not resolved. V lost 4 bases to trimming and J lost 2 bases, with 14 bases between them. The CDR3 consists of 15 residues. From germline, CDR1 is MNHEY and CDR2 SVGAGI. DNA of the CDR3: TGTGCCAGCAGTTTCGCCGGTCTGGGGAACTATGGCTACACCTTC. This sequence encodes CASSFAGLGNYGYTF.

This clone showed up many times. V and J are TRBV5-1 and TRBJ2-2; 11 nucleotides align to TRBD2. The length of the CDR3 is 17 residues. V lost 0 bases and J lost 1; bases outside the gene matches: 2. Germline-derived CDR1 and CDR2 are SGHRS and YFSETQ. Here the CDR3 reads CASSLETSGRNTGELFF. CDR3 in DNA: TGCGCCAGCAGCTTGGAAACTAGCGGGAGGAACACCGGGGAGCTGTTTTTT.

This chain links TRBV5-1 with TRBJ2-1, with 8 bases matching TRBD1. Germline values: CDR1 SGHRS, CDR2 YFSETQ. Trimming took 4 bases from V and 6 from J; bases not matched to a gene: 9. This CDR3 has 15 residues. In nucleotides, the CDR3 is TGCGCCAGCAGCCCCGGGACAGGAGGCGGCAATGAGCAGTTCTTC. Translated: CASSPGTGGGNEQFF.

The rearrangement joins TRBV4-1 to TRBJ1-1; D uncertain. CDR1 is MGHRA and CDR2 is YSYEKL in the germline V gene. V was trimmed by 4 bases and J by 4 bases, leaving 16 bases between them. The CDR3 contains 15 residues. CDR3 nucleotide sequence: TGCGCCAGCAGCCCGGAGGATACAGCTCTCACTGAAGCTTTCTTT. This encodes CASSPEDTALTEAFF.

The sample holds one count of this clone. J is TRBJ1-1 and V is TRBV12-5, with D uncertain. Trimming pared 3 bases from V and 0 bases from J, leaving 5 bases between. This CDR3 is 13 amino acids long. Germline V gives CDR1 LGHNT, CDR2 FRNRAP. CDR3 nucleotides: TGTGCTAGTGGTTTTTGGTTGAACACTGAAGCTTTCTTT. Encoded protein: CASGFWLNTEAFF. Combining the CDR3 with reference TRBV12-5 and TRBJ1-1 gives the whole variable domain DARVTQTPRHKVTEMGQEVTMRCQPILGHNTVFWYRQTMMQGLELLAYFRNRAPLDDSGMPKDRFSAEMPDATLATLKIQPSEPRDSAVYFCASGFWLNTEAFFGQGTRLTVV.

The chain employs TRBV29-1 and TRBJ2-5; the D gene is possibly TRBD2 (6 bases). The V end lost 5 bases, the J end lost 3 bases, and 19 bases lay between the germline ends. This CDR3 contains 15 residues. The germline CDR1 and CDR2 sequences are SQVTM and ANQGSEA. The CDR3 region has the DNA TGCAGCGTTACCCCTTTGACTGGCGGGGAAGAGACCCAGTACTTC. Its translation: CSVTPLTGGEETQYF.

This sequence joins TRBV5-1 and TRBJ2-3, with 7 bases that match TRBD1. Germline assignment: CDR1 SGHRS and CDR2 YFSETQ. With V trimmed by 5 bases and J by 2 bases, 8 bases remained unmatched. The CDR3 runs to 15 residues. CDR3 in amino acids: CASSPGQTYTDTQYF. The CDR3 nucleotides are TGCGCCAGCAGTCCGGGACAGACATACACAGATACGCAGTATTTT.

This rearrangement joins TRBV2 to TRBJ1-5; 7 bases are a match to TRBD1. Per germline, CDR1 SNHLY and CDR2 FYNNEI. V lost 4 bases, J lost 4 bases, and 4 bases stayed unmatched. The CDR3 is 14 amino acids. CDR3 nucleotides: TGTGCCAGCAGTGCCGACAGGGCGAATCAGCCCCAGCATTTT. This translates into CASSADRANQPQHF.

The chain joins TRBV4-1 to TRBJ1-1; D remains ambiguous. Germline V lookup: CDR1 MGHRA, CDR2 YSYEKL. V was cut by 4 bases and J by 1 base, with 7 bases left in between. The CDR3 contains 13 residues. This chain's CDR3 is CASSRGQNTEAFF. The CDR3 DNA reads TGCGCCAGCAGCCGCGGCCAGAACACTGAAGCTTTCTTT.

This clone was observed a single time. This sequence joins TRBV11-2 and TRBJ1-1; TRBD1 is a possible D gene (5 bases). The germline gives CDR1 SGHAT, CDR2 FQNNGV. V lost 5 bases, J lost 4 bases, and 20 bases lay in between. There are 16 residues in the CDR3. As DNA, the CDR3 is TGTGCCAGCAGCCCATATGGGGGGACCCGAATCACTGAAGCTTTCTTT. It codes for CASSPYGGTRITEAFF.

The J gene is TRBJ2-7, the V gene TRBV5-6, with D unresolved. This CDR3 contains 14 residues. Trimming removed 1 base from V and 2 bases from J, with 10 bases in between. The germline gives CDR1 SGHDT, CDR2 YYEEEE. The DNA for the CDR3 is TGTGCCAGCAGCTTGAGTCTGGGTCCCTACGAGCAGTACTTC. The encoded protein is CASSLSLGPYEQYF.

The CDR3 DNA reads TGTGCCAGCAGGCGGACTAGCGTTACCGGGGAGCTGTTTTTT. It encodes CASRRTSVTGELFF. This chain connects TRBV6-5 to TRBJ2-2; 9 positions match TRBD2. Looked up from germline, CDR1 is MNHEY and CDR2 is SVGAGI. This CDR3 has 14 residues. After removal of 6 bases from V and 5 bases from J, the junction contained 4 bases not matched to a gene.

The chain joins TRBV30 to TRBJ1-1; D unclear. From germline, CDR1 is GTSNPN and CDR2 SVGIG (reference sequence). Deletions cut 7 bases from V and 4 bases from J, with 13 bases between. The CDR3 totals 12 residues. CDR3 residues: CALDPMGTEAFF. The CDR3 nucleotides are TGTGCCTTGGACCCAATGGGCACTGAAGCTTTCTTT.

The chain uses TRBV30 and TRBJ1-2; 7 bases map to TRBD1. Trimming removed 5 bases from V and 7 bases from J; junction bases left unmatched: 7. The CDR3 covers 12 residues. Germline CDR1 is GTSNPN and CDR2 is SVGIG (reference sequence). In nucleotides, the CDR3 is TGTGCCTGGTCCCGGACAGGTGGTGGCTACACCTTC. Translating it yields CAWSRTGGGYTF. The full variable domain, with the rest looked up from reference TRBV30 and TRBJ1-2, is SQTIHQWPATLVQPVGSPLSLECTVEGTSNPNLYWYRQAAGRGLQLLFYSVGIGQISSEVPQNLSASRPQDRQFILSSKKLLLSDSGFYLCAWSRTGGGYTFGSGTRLTVV.

The rearrangement uses TRBV6-6 and TRBJ2-1; a possible D gene is TRBD2 (5 bases). The CDR3 sequence is 12 residues long. Germline V lookup: CDR1 MNHNY, CDR2 SVGAGI (reference sequence). V lost 6 bases to trimming and J lost 7 bases, with 10 bases between them. In DNA, the CDR3 is TGTGCCAGCAGGCGGACTCCGAATGAGCAGTTCTTC. Its protein product is CASRRTPNEQFF.

The V call is TRBV5-1, the J call TRBJ1-2; maybe TRBD1 (6 bases). The CDR3 spans 13 residues. Per the germline V gene, CDR1 is SGHRS and CDR2 is YFSETQ. V lost 0 bases to trimming and J lost 4 bases, with 7 bases between them. The CDR3 DNA reads as TGCGCCAGCAGCTTGGAACAGGGCTATGGCTACACCTTC. Protein product: CASSLEQGYGYTF.

The genes are TRBV4-1 and TRBJ2-4, with D maybe TRBD2 (6 bases). The ends were cut back, 4 bases at V and 5 bases at J, with 12 bases in the middle. The CDR3 runs to 14 residues. CDR1 is MGHRA, CDR2 YSYEKL, per germline. The CDR3: CASSLVGGQNIQYF. DNA for the CDR3: TGCGCCAGCAGCCTCGTCGGAGGGCAAAACATTCAGTACTTC.

The chain is built from TRBV19 and TRBJ1-2; TRBD1 matches 7 bases. Looked up from germline, CDR1 is LNHDA and CDR2 is SQIVND (reference sequence). The V and J ends lost 6 bases and 5 bases, in that order; junction bases with no gene match: 3. This CDR3 has 12 amino acids. CDR3 loop: CASRTGIYGYTF. The CDR3 nucleotides read TGTGCCAGTAGGACAGGGATTTATGGCTACACCTTC. The full variable domain, completed using reference TRBV19 and TRBJ1-2, is DGGITQSPKYLFRKEGQNVTLSCEQNLNHDAMYWYRQDPGQGLRLIYYSQIVNDFQKGDIAEGYSVSREKKESFPLTVTSAQKNPTAFYLCASRTGIYGYTFGSGTRLTVV.

V gene TRBV30 combines with J gene TRBJ1-2; 8 bases line up with TRBD1. The V gene end was trimmed by 3 bases and the J gene end by 1 base; junction bases not matched to a gene: 7. This CDR3 spans 15 amino acids. Germline assignment: CDR1 GTSNPN and CDR2 SVGIG (reference sequence). The CDR3: CAWRSGQGGNYGYTF. The CDR3 region has the DNA TGTGCCTGGAGGTCTGGACAGGGAGGTAACTATGGCTACACCTTC.

The V and J genes are TRBV19 and TRBJ1-1, with D maybe TRBD1 (6 bases). The length of the CDR3 is 15 residues. Germline assignment: CDR1 LNHDA and CDR2 SQIVND (reference sequence). Trimming took 0 bases from V and 4 from J, leaving 12 bases between them. The CDR3 sequence is CASSIDSGARTEAFF. The CDR3 DNA follows: TGTGCCAGTAGTATAGATTCGGGGGCGCGCACTGAAGCTTTCTTT.

The rearrangement links TRBV14 to TRBJ1-1; D might be TRBD1 (5 bases). Trimming removed 1 base from V and 4 bases from J, with 10 bases in between. Germline V lookup: CDR1 SGHDN, CDR2 FVKESK. This CDR3 is built from 14 residues. CDR3 nucleotide sequence: TGTGCCAGCAGCCAAGTTAGGGGCGGCACTGAAGCTTTCTTT. It codes for CASSQVRGGTEAFF. Complete variable domain (other parts from reference TRBV14 and TRBJ1-1): EAGVTQFPSHSVIEKGQTVTLRCDPISGHDNLYWYRRVMGKEIKFLLHFVKESKQDESGMPNNRFLAERTGGTYSTLKVQPAELEDSGVYFCASSQVRGGTEAFFGQGTRLTVV.

This chain connects TRBV18 to TRBJ1-1; D not resolved. Trimming took off 2 bases at V and 1 base at J, with 5 bases between the two ends. The CDR3 sequence is 13 residues long. CDR1 and CDR2 (germline): KGHSH, LQKENI. The CDR3 is CASSPIENTEAFF. The CDR3 nucleotides read TGTGCCAGCTCACCAATAGAGAACACTGAAGCTTTCTTT. Filled out from reference TRBV18 and TRBJ1-1, the complete variable domain reads NAGVMQNPRHLVRRRGQEARLRCSPMKGHSHVYWYRQLPEEGLKFMVYLQKENIIDESGMPKERFSAEFPKEGPSILRIQQVVRGDSAAYFCASSPIENTEAFFGQGTRLTVV.

V gene TRBV7-6 combines with J gene TRBJ2-1, with TRBD2 matching over 14 bases. J was trimmed by 4 bases and V by 1 base; bases with no gene match: 6. Germline V CDR1 and CDR2: SGHVS, FNYEAQ. The CDR3 is 18 residues long. CDR3 coding DNA: TGTGCCAGCAGCTTAGTAGCCGGGACTAGCGGGAGTTACAATGAGCAGTTCTTC. It specifies CASSLVAGTSGSYNEQFF.

This clone was recorded a few times. The chain employs TRBV6-6 and TRBJ1-1; D is unclear. Deletions cut 0 bases from V and 3 bases from J, with 2 bases between. The CDR3 covers 12 residues. From germline, CDR1 is MNHNY and CDR2 SVGAGI (reference sequence). CDR3 residues: CASSYSDTEAFF. CDR3 sequence (DNA): TGTGCCAGCAGTTACTCCGACACTGAAGCTTTCTTT.